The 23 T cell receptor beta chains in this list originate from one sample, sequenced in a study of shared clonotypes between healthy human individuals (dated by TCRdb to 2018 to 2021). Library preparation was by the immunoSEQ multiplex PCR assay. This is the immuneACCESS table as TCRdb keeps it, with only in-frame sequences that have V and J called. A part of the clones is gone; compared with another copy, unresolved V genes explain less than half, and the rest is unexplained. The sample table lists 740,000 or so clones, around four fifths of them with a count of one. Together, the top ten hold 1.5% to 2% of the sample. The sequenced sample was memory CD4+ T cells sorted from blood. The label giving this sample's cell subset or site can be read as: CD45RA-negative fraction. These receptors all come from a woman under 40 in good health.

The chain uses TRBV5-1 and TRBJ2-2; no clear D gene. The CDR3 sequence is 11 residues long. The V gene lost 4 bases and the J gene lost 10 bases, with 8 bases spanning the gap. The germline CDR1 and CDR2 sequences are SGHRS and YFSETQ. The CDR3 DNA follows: TGCGCCAGCAGCCCGGATAAGGAGCTGTTTTTT. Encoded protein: CASSPDKELFF.

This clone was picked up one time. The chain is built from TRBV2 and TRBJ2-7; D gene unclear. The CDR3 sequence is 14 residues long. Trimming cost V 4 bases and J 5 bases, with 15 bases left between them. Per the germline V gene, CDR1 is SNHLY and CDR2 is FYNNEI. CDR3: CASSAEYVWDEQYF. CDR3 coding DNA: TGTGCCAGCAGTGCCGAGTACGTGTGGGACGAGCAGTACTTC.

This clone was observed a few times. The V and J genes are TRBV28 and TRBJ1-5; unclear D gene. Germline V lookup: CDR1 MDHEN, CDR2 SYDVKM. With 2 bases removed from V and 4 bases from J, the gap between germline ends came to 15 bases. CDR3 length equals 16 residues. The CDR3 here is CASSLKDPRINQPQHF. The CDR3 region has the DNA TGTGCCAGCAGTTTAAAAGACCCTAGGATAAATCAGCCCCAGCATTTT.

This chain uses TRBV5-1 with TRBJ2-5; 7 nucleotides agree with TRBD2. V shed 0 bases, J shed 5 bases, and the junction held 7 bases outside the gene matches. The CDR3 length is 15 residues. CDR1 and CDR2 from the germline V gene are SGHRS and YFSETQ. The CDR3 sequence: CASSLDGREGETQYF. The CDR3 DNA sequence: TGCGCCAGCAGCTTGGACGGCAGGGAGGGCGAGACCCAGTACTTC.

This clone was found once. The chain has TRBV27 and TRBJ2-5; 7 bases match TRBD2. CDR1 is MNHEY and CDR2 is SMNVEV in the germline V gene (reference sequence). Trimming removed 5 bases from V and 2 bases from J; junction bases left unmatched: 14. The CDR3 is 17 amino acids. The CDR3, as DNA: TGTGCCAGCAGTGCCCCCTTGGGGAGGGGAGTTCAAGAGACCCAGTACTTC. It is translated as CASSAPLGRGVQETQYF.

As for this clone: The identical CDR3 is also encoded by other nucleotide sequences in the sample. The CDR3 loop reads CASSWGGREAFF. The DNA for the CDR3 is TGCGCCAGCAGCTGGGGAGGAAGAGAAGCTTTCTTT. This chain joins TRBV5-1 and TRBJ1-1, with no clear D. The CDR3 has 12 amino acids. V shed 3 bases and J shed 8 bases, with 11 bases lying between them. Germline values: CDR1 SGHRS, CDR2 YFSETQ.

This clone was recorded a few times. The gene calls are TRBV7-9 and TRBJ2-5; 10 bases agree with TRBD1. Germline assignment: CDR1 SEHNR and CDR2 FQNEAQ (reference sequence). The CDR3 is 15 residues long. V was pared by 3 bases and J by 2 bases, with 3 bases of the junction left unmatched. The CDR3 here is CASSFGTGAQETQYF. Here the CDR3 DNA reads TGTGCCAGCAGCTTCGGGACAGGGGCACAAGAGACCCAGTACTTC.

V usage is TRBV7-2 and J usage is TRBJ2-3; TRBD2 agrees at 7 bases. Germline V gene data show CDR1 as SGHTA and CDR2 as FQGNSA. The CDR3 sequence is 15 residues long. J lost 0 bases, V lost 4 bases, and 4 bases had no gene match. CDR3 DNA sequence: TGTGCCAGCAGCTCGGGGGGTCCTAGCACAGATACGCAGTATTTT. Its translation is CASSSGGPSTDTQYF.

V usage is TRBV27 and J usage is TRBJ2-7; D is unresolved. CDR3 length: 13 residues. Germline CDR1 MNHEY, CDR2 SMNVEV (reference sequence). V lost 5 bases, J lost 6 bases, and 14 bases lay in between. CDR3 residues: CASSLQPRLEQYF. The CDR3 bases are TGTGCCAGCAGTCTCCAACCCCGCCTCGAGCAGTACTTC.

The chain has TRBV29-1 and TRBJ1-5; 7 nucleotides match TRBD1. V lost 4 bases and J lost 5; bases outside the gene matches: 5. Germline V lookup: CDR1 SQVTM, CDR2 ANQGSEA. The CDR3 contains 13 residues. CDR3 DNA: TGCAGCGTTGCCCAGGGGGTTGATCAGCCCCAGCATTTT. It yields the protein CSVAQGVDQPQHF.

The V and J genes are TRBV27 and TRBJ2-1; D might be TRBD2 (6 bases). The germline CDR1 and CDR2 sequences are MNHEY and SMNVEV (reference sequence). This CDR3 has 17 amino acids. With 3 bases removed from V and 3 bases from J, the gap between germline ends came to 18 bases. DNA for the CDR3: TGTGCCAGCAGTTTTTCCCGAGCGGGCCTTCTCTACAATGAGCAGTTCTTC. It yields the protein CASSFSRAGLLYNEQFF.

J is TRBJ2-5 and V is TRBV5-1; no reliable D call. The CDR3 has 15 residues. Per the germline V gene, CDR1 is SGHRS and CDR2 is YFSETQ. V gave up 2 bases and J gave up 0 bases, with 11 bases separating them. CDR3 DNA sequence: TGCGCCAGCAGCTTTGGCAGCGAAAACCAAGAGACCCAGTACTTC. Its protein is CASSFGSENQETQYF.

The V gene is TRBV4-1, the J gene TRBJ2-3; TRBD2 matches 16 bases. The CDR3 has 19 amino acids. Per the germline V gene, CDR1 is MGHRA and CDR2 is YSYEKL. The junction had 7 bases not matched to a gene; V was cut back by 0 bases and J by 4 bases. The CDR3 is CASSQEGTSGRAFPDTQYF. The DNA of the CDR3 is TGCGCCAGCAGCCAAGAGGGGACTAGCGGGAGGGCCTTCCCAGATACGCAGTATTTT.

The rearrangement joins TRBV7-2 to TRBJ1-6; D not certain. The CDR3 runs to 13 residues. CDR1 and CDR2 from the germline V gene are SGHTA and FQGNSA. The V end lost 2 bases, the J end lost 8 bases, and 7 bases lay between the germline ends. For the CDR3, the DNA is TGTGCCAGCAGCTTAACCGGGGATTCACCCCTCCACTTT. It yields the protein CASSLTGDSPLHF.

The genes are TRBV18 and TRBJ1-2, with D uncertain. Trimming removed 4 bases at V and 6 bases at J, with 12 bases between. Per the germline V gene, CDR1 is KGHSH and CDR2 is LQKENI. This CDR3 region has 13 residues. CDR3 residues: CASSHPRSDGYTF. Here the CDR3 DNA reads TGTGCCAGCTCACACCCGCGGTCAGATGGCTACACCTTC.

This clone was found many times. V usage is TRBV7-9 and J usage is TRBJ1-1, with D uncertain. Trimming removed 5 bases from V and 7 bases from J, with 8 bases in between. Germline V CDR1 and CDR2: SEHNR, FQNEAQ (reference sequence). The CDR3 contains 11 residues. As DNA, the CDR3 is TGTGCCAGCAGCCTTAAGGGTGAAGCTTTCTTT. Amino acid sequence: CASSLKGEAFF.

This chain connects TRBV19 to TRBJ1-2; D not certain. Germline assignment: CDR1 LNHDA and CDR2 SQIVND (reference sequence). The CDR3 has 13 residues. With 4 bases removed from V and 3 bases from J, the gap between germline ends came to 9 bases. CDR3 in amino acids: CASSNLVHYGYTF. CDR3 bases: TGTGCCAGTAGTAATCTCGTTCACTATGGCTACACCTTC.

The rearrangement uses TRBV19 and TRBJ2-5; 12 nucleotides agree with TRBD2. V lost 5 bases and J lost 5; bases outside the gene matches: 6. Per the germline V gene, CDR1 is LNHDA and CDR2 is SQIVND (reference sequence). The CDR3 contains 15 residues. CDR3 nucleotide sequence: TGTGCCAGTAGTCTACTAGCGGGAGGATGGGAGACCCAGTACTTC. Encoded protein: CASSLLAGGWETQYF.

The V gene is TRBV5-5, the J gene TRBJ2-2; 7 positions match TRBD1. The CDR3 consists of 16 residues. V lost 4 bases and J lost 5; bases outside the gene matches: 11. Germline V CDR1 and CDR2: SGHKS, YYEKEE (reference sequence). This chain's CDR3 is CASSPTNRGGTGELFF. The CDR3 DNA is TGTGCCAGCAGCCCAACTAACAGGGGTGGAACCGGGGAGCTGTTTTTT.

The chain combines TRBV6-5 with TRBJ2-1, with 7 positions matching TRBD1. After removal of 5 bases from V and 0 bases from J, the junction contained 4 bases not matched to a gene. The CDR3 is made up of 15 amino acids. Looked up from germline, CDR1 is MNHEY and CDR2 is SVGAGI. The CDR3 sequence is CASSARDSSYNEQFF. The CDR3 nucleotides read TGTGCCAGCAGTGCACGGGACAGCTCCTACAATGAGCAGTTCTTC.

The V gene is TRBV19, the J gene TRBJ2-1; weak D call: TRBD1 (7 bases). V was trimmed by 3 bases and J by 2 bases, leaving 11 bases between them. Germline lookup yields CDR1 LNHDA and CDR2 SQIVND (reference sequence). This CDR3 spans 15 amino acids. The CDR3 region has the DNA TGTGCCAGTAGTATCGGCGGGACAGCCTACAATGAGCAGTTCTTC. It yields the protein CASSIGGTAYNEQFF.

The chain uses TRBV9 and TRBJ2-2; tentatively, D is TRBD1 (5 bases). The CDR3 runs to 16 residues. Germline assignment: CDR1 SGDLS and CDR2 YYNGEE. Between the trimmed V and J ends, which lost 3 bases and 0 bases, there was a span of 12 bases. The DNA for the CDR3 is TGTGCCAGCAGCGCTCCAGGGCTTACGAACACCGGGGAGCTGTTTTTT. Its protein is CASSAPGLTNTGELFF.

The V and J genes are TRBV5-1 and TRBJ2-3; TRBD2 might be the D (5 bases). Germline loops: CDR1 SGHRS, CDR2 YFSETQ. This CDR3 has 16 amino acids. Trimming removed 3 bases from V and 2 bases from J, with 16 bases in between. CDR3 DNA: TGCGCCAGCAGCTCGAGCGGAGGCAGCATCACAGATACGCAGTATTTT. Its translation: CASSSSGGSITDTQYF.